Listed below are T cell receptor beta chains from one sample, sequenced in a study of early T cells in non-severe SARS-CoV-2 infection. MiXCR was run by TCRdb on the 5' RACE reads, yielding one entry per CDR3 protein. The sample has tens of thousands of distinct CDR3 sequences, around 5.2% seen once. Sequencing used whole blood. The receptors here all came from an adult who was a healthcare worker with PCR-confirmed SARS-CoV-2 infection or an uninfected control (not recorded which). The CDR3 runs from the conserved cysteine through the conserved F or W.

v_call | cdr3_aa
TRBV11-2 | CASSLGASTDTQYF
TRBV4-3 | CASSQELGRVGEKLFF
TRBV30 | CAWSVGQAARPQHF
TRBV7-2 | CASSLASGRYNEQFF
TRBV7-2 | CASSFGLAGVSHFVDTQYF
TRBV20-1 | CSASGDGANVLTF
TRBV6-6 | CASSYFGDRGPSNQPQHF
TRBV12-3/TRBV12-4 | CASSPGQTYEQYF
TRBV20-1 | CSGTSGGTTQYF
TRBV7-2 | CASSPTGQGSETQYF
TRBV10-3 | CAISEGLGSAYEQYF
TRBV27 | CASSPHRDPPREQYF
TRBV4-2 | CASSQDLWSVNSPLHF
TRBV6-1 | CASSPYDRVYGYTF
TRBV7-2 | CASSSQGVPEETQYF
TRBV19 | CASSTLARGEQYF
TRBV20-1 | CSAQLAGLSSYNEQFF
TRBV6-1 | CATVRIRGADTQYF
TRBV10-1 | CASRKGDEETQYF
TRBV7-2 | CASSLGDNQPQHF
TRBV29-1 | CSVFGSGILYEQYF
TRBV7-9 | CASSLAAPSGGLEQYF
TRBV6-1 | CASSASHHESYNEQFF